This TCR beta chain was captured in a study of blood T cell repertoires in COVID-19. In the study overall: Donors in the United States, Italy and Spain gave samples during acute or convalescent COVID-19. PBMCs, B-cell-depleted T cells, or T cells were the source of the cDNA or gDNA that made up the material.

Original processing notes: Reference gene primers were amplified, and this amplification served to estimate nucleated cell counts. Profiled with immunoSEQ multiplex PCR; TCRdb holds only in-frame clones, not every one. V and J calls and clone size are those listed in that table; D and trimming were worked out from the DNA. The table has some 120,000 clones, around 87% seen once; the top ten hold about 3.6%. The V gene's germline CDR1 is MDHEN and CDR2 SYDVKM. The CDR3 spans 14 residues. Trimming took off 7 bases at V and 10 bases at J, with 20 bases between the two ends. Sequences were obtained from peripheral blood. This sequence was found in a woman aged 55-70 years with acute or convalescent COVID-19. The chain links TRBV28 to TRBJ2-1, with D hard to call. The CDR3 DNA reads as TGTGCCAGCACCCCCGCCCCGACTTCTGTAGAGCAGTTCTTC. Translation: CASTPAPTSVEQFF.